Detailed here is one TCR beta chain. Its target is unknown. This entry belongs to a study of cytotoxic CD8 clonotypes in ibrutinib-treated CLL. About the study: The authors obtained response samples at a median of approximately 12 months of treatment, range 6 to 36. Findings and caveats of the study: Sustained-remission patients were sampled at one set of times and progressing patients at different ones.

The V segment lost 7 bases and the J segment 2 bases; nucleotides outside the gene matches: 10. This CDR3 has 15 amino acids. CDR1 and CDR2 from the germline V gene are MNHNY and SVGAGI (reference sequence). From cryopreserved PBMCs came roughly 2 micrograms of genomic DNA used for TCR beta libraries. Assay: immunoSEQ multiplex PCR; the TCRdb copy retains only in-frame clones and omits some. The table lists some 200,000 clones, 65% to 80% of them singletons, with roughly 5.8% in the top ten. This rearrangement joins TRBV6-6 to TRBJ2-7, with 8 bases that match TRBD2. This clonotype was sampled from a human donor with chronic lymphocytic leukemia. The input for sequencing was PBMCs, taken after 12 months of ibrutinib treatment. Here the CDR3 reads CASIRSGGSTYEQYF. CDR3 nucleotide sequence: TGTGCCAGCATCCGAAGCGGGGGAAGCACCTACGAGCAGTACTTC.